This paragraph reports one T cell receptor beta chain. The CDR3 has 12 residues. Germline V gene data show CDR1 as LGHNA and CDR2 as YNFKEQ. V gave up 1 base and J gave up 11 bases, with 9 bases separating them. The data were taken from a study of cytomegalovirus exposure and HLA in healthy donors. A multiplex PCR was run with 60 Vbeta primers and 13 Jbeta primers. Sequencing was performed with immunoSEQ multiplex PCR; in TCRdb, only in-frame clones are kept and a portion is missing. The sample lists approximately 150,000 clones; 82% were seen once. Sequenced sample: PBMCs. The origin of this receptor is a male donor in good health and CMV-seronegative. The genes are TRBV4-2 and TRBJ2-4; perhaps TRBD2 as D (6 bases). For the CDR3, the DNA is TGTGCCAGCAGCCAAGTGGCGGGGTTTCAGTACTTC. Residues: CASSQVAGFQYF.